Following are 8 T cell receptor beta chains from one sample sequenced in a study of radiation and T cells in renal cell carcinoma. Time point: blood 2 weeks post-SBRT. As to treatment: 15 Gy SBRT to primary tumor, nephrectomy 4 weeks later. Assay: immunoSEQ multiplex PCR; the TCRdb copy retains only in-frame clones and omits some. The table records 120,000 or so clones, around 85% of them present only once. This specimen was blood, taken from a patient whose treatment included radiotherapy and nephrectomy. The receptors stem from a man between 50 and 59 years old with renal cell carcinoma.

The CDR3 loop reads CASSLAQGPEAFF. CDR3 nucleotide sequence: TGTGCCAGCAGTTTGGCCCAGGGCCCAGAAGCTTTCTTT. The chain couples TRBV28 to TRBJ1-1, with a weak D call TRBD1 (5 bases). Looked up from germline, CDR1 is MDHEN and CDR2 is SYDVKM. The CDR3 loop spans 13 amino acids. V lost 3 bases and J lost 8, with 13 bases in between.

The chain couples TRBV15 to TRBJ1-1; TRBD1 agrees at 7 bases. CDR3 length: 15 residues. Per the germline V gene, CDR1 is LNHNV and CDR2 is YYDKDF (reference sequence). The trim removed 1 base at V and 6 bases at J, leaving 8 bases unmatched. CDR3 bases: TGTGCCACCAGCAGAGCCGGGACAGCAAGTTCTGAAGCTTTCTTT. Protein: CATSRAGTASSEAFF.

Sample share makes this clone medium-sized. The chain uses TRBV10-1 and TRBJ2-3; a weak D match, TRBD2 (6 bases). This CDR3 contains 17 residues. V lost 2 bases and J 0 bases, leaving 15 bases between the germline ends. Germline V gene sequence: CDR1 WNHNN, CDR2 SYGVQD (reference sequence). CDR3 coding DNA: TGCGCCAGCAGTGAGACCTGGACGCGGGGAAGCACAGATACGCAGTATTTT. Translated: CASSETWTRGSTDTQYF.

This clone was seen a few times. V and J are TRBV30 and TRBJ2-7; 9 bases line up with TRBD1. In germline, CDR1 is GTSNPN, CDR2 SVGIG (reference sequence). J gave up 2 bases and V 5 bases, and 10 bases lay outside the gene matches. This CDR3 region has 15 residues. CDR3 sequence reads: CAWSRGTGTTYEQYF. CDR3 nucleotides: TGTGCCTGGTCCAGGGGGACAGGGACCACCTACGAGCAGTACTTC. Full variable domain (outside the CDR3, taken from reference TRBV30 and TRBJ2-7): SQTIHQWPATLVQPVGSPLSLECTVEGTSNPNLYWYRQAAGRGLQLLFYSVGIGQISSEVPQNLSASRPQDRQFILSSKKLLLSDSGFYLCAWSRGTGTTYEQYFGPGTRLTVT.

The V and J genes are TRBV10-2 and TRBJ2-3; weak D call: TRBD2 (6 bases). V shed 7 bases and J shed 0 bases, with 11 bases lying between them. This CDR3 contains 14 residues. Germline CDR1 WSHSY, CDR2 SAAADI. This CDR3 reads CASKVAESTDTQYF. The CDR3 coding sequence is TGCGCCAGCAAGGTAGCGGAGAGCACAGATACGCAGTATTTT.

The V and J genes are TRBV4-1 and TRBJ1-2; 10 nucleotides match TRBD1. CDR3 length: 16 residues. In germline, CDR1 is MGHRA, CDR2 YSYEKL. The V segment lost 4 bases and the J segment 3 bases; nucleotides outside the gene matches: 8. In DNA, the CDR3 is TGCGCCAGCAGCCCGTATGCCGGACAGGGGGACTATGGCTACACCTTC. It yields the protein CASSPYAGQGDYGYTF.

V is TRBV6-1 and J is TRBJ2-3; D is uncertain. V was trimmed by 2 bases and J by 3 bases, leaving 9 bases between them. Looked up from germline, CDR1 is MNHNS and CDR2 is SASEGT. This CDR3 has 14 residues. The CDR3 here is CASSESRPTDTQYF. In DNA form, the CDR3 reads TGTGCCAGCAGTGAATCAAGGCCTACAGATACGCAGTATTTT.

CDR3 sequence reads: CASRENRLGYQETQYF. The CDR3 DNA reads TGTGCCAGCAGGGAGAACCGGCTAGGATACCAAGAGACCCAGTACTTC. This sequence joins TRBV2 and TRBJ2-5; no clear D. The CDR3 loop spans 16 amino acids. V was trimmed by 6 bases and J by 0 bases, leaving 17 bases between them. Germline V gene lookup returns CDR1 SNHLY and CDR2 FYNNEI.